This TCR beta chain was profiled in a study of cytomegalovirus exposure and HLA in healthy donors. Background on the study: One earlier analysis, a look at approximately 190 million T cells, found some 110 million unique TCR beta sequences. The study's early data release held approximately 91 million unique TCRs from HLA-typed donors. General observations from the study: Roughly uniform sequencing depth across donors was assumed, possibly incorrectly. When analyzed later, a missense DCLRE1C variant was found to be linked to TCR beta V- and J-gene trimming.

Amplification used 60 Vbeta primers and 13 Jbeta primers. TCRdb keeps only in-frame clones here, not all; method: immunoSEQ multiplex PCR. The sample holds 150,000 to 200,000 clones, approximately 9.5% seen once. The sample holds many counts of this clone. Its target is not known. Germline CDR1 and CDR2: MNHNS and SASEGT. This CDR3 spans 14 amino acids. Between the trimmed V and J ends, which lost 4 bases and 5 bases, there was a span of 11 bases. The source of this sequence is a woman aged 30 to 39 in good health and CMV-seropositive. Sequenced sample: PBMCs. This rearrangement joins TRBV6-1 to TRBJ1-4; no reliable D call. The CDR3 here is CASSAQTTNEKLFF. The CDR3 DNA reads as TGTGCCAGCAGTGCCCAGACTACGAATGAAAAACTGTTTTTT.